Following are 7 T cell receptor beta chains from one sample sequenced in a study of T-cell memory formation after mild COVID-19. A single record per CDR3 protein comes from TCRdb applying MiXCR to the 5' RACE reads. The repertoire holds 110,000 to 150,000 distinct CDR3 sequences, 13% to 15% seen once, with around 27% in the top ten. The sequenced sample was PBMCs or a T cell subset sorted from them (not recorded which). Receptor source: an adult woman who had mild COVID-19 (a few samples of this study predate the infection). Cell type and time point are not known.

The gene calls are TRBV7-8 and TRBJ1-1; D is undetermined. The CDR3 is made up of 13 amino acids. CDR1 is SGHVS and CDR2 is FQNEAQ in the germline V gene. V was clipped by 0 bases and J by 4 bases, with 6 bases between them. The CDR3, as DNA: TGTGCCAGCAGCTTAGCGGTCCGCACTGAAGCTTTCTTT. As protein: CASSLAVRTEAFF.

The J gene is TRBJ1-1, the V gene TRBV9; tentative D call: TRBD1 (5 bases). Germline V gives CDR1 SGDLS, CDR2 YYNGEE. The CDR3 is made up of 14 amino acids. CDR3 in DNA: TGTGCTCCCACCATTAAGGGGTCACGACCTGAAGCTTTCTTT. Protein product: CAPTIKGSRPEAFF.

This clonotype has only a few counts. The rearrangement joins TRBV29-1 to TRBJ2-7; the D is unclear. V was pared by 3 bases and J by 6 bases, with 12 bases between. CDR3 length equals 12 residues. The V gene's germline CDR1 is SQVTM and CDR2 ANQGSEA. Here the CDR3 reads CSVDVLPGEQYF. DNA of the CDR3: TGCAGCGTTGATGTCCTTCCTGGCGAGCAGTACTTC.

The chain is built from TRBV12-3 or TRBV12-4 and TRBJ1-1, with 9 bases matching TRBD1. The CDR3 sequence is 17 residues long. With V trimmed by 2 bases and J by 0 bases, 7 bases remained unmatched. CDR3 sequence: CASSLKTGGEMNTEAFF. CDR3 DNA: TGTGCCAGCAGTTTAAAGACAGGGGGGGAGATGAACACTGAAGCTTTCTTT.

The CDR3 DNA reads TGTGCCAGCAGCTTAAGGGGGACAGGCCCGGGGGGCTACACCTTC. As protein: CASSLRGTGPGGYTF. J is TRBJ1-2 and V is TRBV7-8, with 8 bases matching TRBD1. This CDR3 has 15 amino acids. Germline CDR1 and CDR2: SGHVS and FQNEAQ. Germline trimming cut 2 bases from V and 8 bases from J; bases unmatched to any gene: 10.

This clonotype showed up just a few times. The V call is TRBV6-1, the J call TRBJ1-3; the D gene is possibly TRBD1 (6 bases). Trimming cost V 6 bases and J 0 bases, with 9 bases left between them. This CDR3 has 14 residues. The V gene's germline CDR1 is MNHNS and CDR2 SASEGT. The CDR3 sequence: CASRDSYSGNTIYF. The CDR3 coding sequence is TGTGCCAGCAGGGACAGCTACTCTGGAAACACCATATATTTT.

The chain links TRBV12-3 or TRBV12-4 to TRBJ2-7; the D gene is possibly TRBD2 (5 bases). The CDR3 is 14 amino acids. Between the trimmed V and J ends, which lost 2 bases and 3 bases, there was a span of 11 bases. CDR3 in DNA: TGTGCCAGCAGTTTAAGGCTAGCAAGCTACGAGCAGTACTTC. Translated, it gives CASSLRLASYEQYF.